The next 32 T cell receptor beta chains were all read from a single sample in a study of naive and memory T cell subsets. Ligated cDNA underwent four rounds of PCR with nested alpha and beta constant region primers and SP2. MiXCR, run by TCRdb on the 5' RACE reads, gives a single entry per CDR3 protein. The sample has around 30,000 distinct CDR3 sequences, around 17% seen once; the top ten hold roughly 2.6%. An oligonucleotide containing a UMI was ligated to the 3' end of TCR cDNA. Every receptor here comes from a female donor in good health.

Only a few counts were recorded for this clonotype. The V gene is TRBV4-2, the J gene TRBJ1-3; possible D gene TRBD1, 5 bases. Trimming pared 0 bases from V and 7 bases from J, leaving 13 bases between. Germline CDR1 reads LGHNA; CDR2 reads YNFKEQ. This CDR3 is 15 amino acids long. DNA for the CDR3: TGTGCCAGCAGCCAAGATGTGGGGAAGGGGAACACCATATATTTT. This sequence encodes CASSQDVGKGNTIYF.

V and J are TRBV6-5 and TRBJ2-5; 10 bases map to TRBD2. The CDR3 consists of 15 residues. Germline V gene lookup returns CDR1 MNHEY and CDR2 SVGAGI. The trim removed 5 bases at V and 5 bases at J, leaving 8 bases unmatched. DNA of the CDR3: TGTGCCAGCAGTCCCGCTAGCGGGGGCCTGGAGACCCAGTACTTC. Translating gives CASSPASGGLETQYF.

Notes on this clonotype: A junction boundary mismatches the germline segment, possibly from a read error. The genes are TRBV6-5 and TRBJ2-3; D gene uncertain. The CDR3 contains 10 residues. Germline V gene sequence: CDR1 MNHEY, CDR2 SVGAGI. CDR3 coding DNA: TGTGCCAGCGAACATGGCCCTTTCATATTT. Encoded protein: CASEHGPFIF.

The chain employs TRBV6-4 and TRBJ2-3; TRBD2 might be the D (6 bases). This CDR3 is 14 amino acids long. V was shortened by 2 bases and J by 5 bases, with 11 bases between the two germline ends. Germline values: CDR1 MRHNA, CDR2 SNTAGT. CDR3 in amino acids: CASSDGGPEDTQYF. In DNA form, the CDR3 reads TGTGCCAGCAGTGACGGAGGGCCCGAAGATACGCAGTATTTT.

In its sample, this clonotype was seen a few times. J is TRBJ2-3 and V is TRBV6-4; D not certain. CDR3 size: 14 residues. Trimming shortened V by 0 bases and J by 4 bases, and 8 bases separated the two germline ends. The germline CDR1 and CDR2 sequences are MRHNA and SNTAGT. The CDR3 DNA reads TGTGCCAGCAGTGACTCGGCGGAGTCAGATACGCAGTATTTT. Translation: CASSDSAESDTQYF.

The chain has TRBV6-1 and TRBJ1-1; D remains ambiguous. The V gene's germline CDR1 is MNHNS and CDR2 SASEGT. The CDR3 has 11 residues. With 4 bases removed from V and 5 bases from J, the gap between germline ends came to 5 bases. The CDR3 loop is CASSARTEAFF. The CDR3, as DNA: TGTGCCAGCAGTGCAAGGACTGAAGCTTTCTTT.

This clonotype came up many times. The J gene is TRBJ2-3, the V gene TRBV7-9; 11 bases align to TRBD2. The CDR3 is 16 amino acids. Germline V gives CDR1 SEHNR, CDR2 FQNEAQ (reference sequence). The V gene end was trimmed by 5 bases and the J gene end by 7 bases; junction bases not matched to a gene: 11. CDR3 in amino acids: CASSAISGGAGNTQYF. For the CDR3, the DNA is TGTGCCAGCAGCGCTATTAGCGGGGGGGCCGGAAATACGCAGTATTTT.

This clonotype was counted only a few times. J is TRBJ2-7 and V is TRBV6-5; TRBD1 aligns across 7 bases. Losses at the gene ends were 5 bases for V and 2 bases for J; bases not matched to a gene: 3. In germline, CDR1 is MNHEY, CDR2 SVGAGI. The CDR3 is 13 residues long. CDR3 loop: CASSLDRAYEQYF. CDR3 nucleotide sequence: TGTGCCAGCAGTCTCGACAGGGCCTACGAGCAGTACTTC.

At least ten counts were recorded for this clonotype. The chain uses TRBV29-1 and TRBJ2-2; D unclear. Trimming cost V 3 bases and J 2 bases, with 7 bases left between them. There are 13 residues in the CDR3. Germline V lookup: CDR1 SQVTM, CDR2 ANQGSEA. The CDR3 bases are TGCAGCGTTGAGTCGGGTAACACCGGGGAGCTGTTTTTT. This encodes CSVESGNTGELFF.

The chain combines TRBV27 with TRBJ2-7; D call uncertain. V was pared by 10 bases and J by 2 bases, with 9 bases between. Germline V gives CDR1 MNHEY, CDR2 SMNVEV (reference sequence). CDR3 length: 11 residues. CDR3 in amino acids: CATGGPYEQYF. In DNA, the CDR3 is TGTGCCACGGGTGGGCCCTACGAGCAGTACTTC.

This clonotype showed up just a few times. This chain uses TRBV12-3 or TRBV12-4 with TRBJ1-5; D might be TRBD1 (5 bases). The CDR3 has 14 residues. Between the trimmed V and J ends, which lost 5 bases and 0 bases, there was a span of 8 bases. CDR3 sequence (DNA): TGTGCCAGCAGTCCAGGGAATAGCAATCAGCCCCAGCATTTT. It specifies CASSPGNSNQPQHF.

This clonotype has only a few counts. The rearrangement links TRBV4-2 to TRBJ1-4, with D possibly TRBD1 on 6 matching bases. The V gene lost 6 bases and the J gene lost 0 bases, with 8 bases spanning the gap. There are 14 residues in the CDR3. Per germline, CDR1 LGHNA and CDR2 YNFKEQ. The CDR3 is CASRDSATNEKLFF. In DNA form, the CDR3 reads TGTGCCAGCAGGGACAGTGCAACTAATGAAAAACTGTTTTTT.

This chain connects TRBV6-5 to TRBJ2-7; 13 nucleotides line up with TRBD2. Germline V gene lookup returns CDR1 MNHEY and CDR2 SVGAGI. The CDR3 contains 14 residues. Trimming cost V 5 bases and J 4 bases; bases outside gene matches: 2. The CDR3 DNA follows: TGTGCCAGCAGTCGACTAGCGGGGGGATACGAGCAGTACTTC. It translates to CASSRLAGGYEQYF.

This clonotype was detected many times. J is TRBJ1-1 and V is TRBV29-1; D unclear. Looked up from germline, CDR1 is SQVTM and CDR2 is ANQGSEA. The germline V and J ends were trimmed by 8 bases and 6 bases, with 16 bases remaining between them. CDR3 length: 12 residues. The CDR3 nucleotides are TGCAGCTCCGAAGCACGACACCCTGAAGCTTTCTTT. This codes for CSSEARHPEAFF.

This clonotype was seen repeatedly, ten times or more. The chain carries TRBV20-1 and TRBJ2-6; D is unclear. With 3 bases removed from V and 0 bases from J, the gap between germline ends came to 12 bases. Germline V gives CDR1 DFQATT, CDR2 SNEGSKA (reference sequence). This CDR3 comprises 16 residues. The CDR3 DNA reads TGCAGTGCTAGTGAGGCAAGAACCTCTGGGGCCAACGTCCTGACTTTC. Translation gives CSASEARTSGANVLTF.

V and J are TRBV29-1 and TRBJ1-4, with a weak D call TRBD1 (6 bases). The CDR3 is made up of 12 amino acids. Per the germline V gene, CDR1 is SQVTM and CDR2 is ANQGSEA. The V end lost 7 bases, the J end lost 14 bases, and 20 bases lay between the germline ends. CDR3 bases: TGCAGCGCCCGCACCGAACAGGGCGGGCTGTTTTTT. It codes for CSARTEQGGLFF.

This clonotype has a count of ten or more. The chain couples TRBV5-1 to TRBJ2-7; weak D call: TRBD1 (6 bases). This CDR3 is 14 amino acids long. Germline V gene data show CDR1 as SGHRS and CDR2 as YFSETQ. Trimming stripped 4 bases from V and 5 bases from J, with 16 bases between. This CDR3 reads CASSTTGPLDEQYF. The CDR3 DNA reads as TGCGCCAGCAGCACGACAGGCCCCCTCGACGAGCAGTACTTC.

This clonotype was seen repeatedly, ten times or more. The chain joins TRBV20-1 to TRBJ1-1, with D possibly being TRBD1 (5 bases). CDR3 length: 15 amino acids. The germline V gene has CDR1 DFQATT and CDR2 SNEGSKA (reference sequence). The germline V and J ends were trimmed by 0 bases and 0 bases, with 11 bases remaining between them. The CDR3 is CSARDQTGVNTEAFF. The CDR3 bases are TGCAGTGCTAGAGATCAGACGGGGGTGAACACTGAAGCTTTCTTT.

Ten or more counts support this clonotype. This chain connects TRBV29-1 to TRBJ2-7, with D possibly matching TRBD1 (5 bases). Germline CDR1 is SQVTM and CDR2 is ANQGSEA. The CDR3 runs to 12 residues. V was trimmed by 4 bases and J by 0 bases, leaving 7 bases between them. The CDR3 loop is CSVADSSYEQYF. CDR3 coding DNA: TGCAGCGTTGCCGACAGCTCCTACGAGCAGTACTTC.

V and J are TRBV5-5 and TRBJ1-4; 7 bases match TRBD1. This CDR3 has 14 amino acids. The germline V gene has CDR1 SGHKS and CDR2 YYEKEE (reference sequence). J lost 7 bases, V lost 4 bases, and 7 bases had no gene match. The CDR3 loop reads CASSPWTGVEKLFF. In DNA form, the CDR3 reads TGTGCCAGCAGCCCCTGGACAGGTGTTGAAAAACTGTTTTTT.

This clonotype has only a few counts. The rearrangement uses TRBV6-5 and TRBJ2-2, with D unresolved. Germline lookup yields CDR1 MNHEY and CDR2 SVGAGI. The CDR3 contains 14 residues. V was trimmed by 4 bases and J by 3 bases, leaving 9 bases between them. The CDR3 loop reads CASSSHRDTGELFF. CDR3 DNA sequence: TGTGCCAGCAGTTCGCATAGAGACACCGGGGAGCTGTTTTTT.

This clonotype was detected ten times or more. CDR3 amino acids: CSVDGQADEKLFF. CDR3 nucleotides: TGCAGCGTTGACGGACAGGCTGACGAAAAACTGTTTTTT. The chain employs TRBV29-1 and TRBJ1-4; 7 bases line up with TRBD1. The germline CDR1 and CDR2 sequences are SQVTM and ANQGSEA. The CDR3 spans 13 residues. V lost 3 bases to trimming and J lost 8 bases; unmatched junction nucleotides: 6.

The chain has TRBV6-2 or TRBV6-3 and TRBJ2-3, with D tentatively TRBD2 (5 bases). The V and J ends lost 6 bases and 1 base respectively, with 14 bases between them. The CDR3 loop spans 15 amino acids. Germline values: CDR1 MNHEY, CDR2 SVGEGT. CDR3 nucleotide sequence: TGTGCCAGCAGCCCCCCCCGGGGATGCACAGATACGCAGTATTTT. Translated, it gives CASSPPRGCTDTQYF.

The chain has TRBV5-4 and TRBJ2-2, with 7 nucleotides matching TRBD1. V gave up 0 bases and J gave up 4 bases; unmatched junction bases: 0. The CDR3 covers 14 residues. Germline lookup yields CDR1 SGHNT and CDR2 YYREEE (reference sequence). CDR3 in amino acids: CASSLDRGTGELFF. CDR3 sequence (DNA): TGTGCCAGCAGCTTGGACAGGGGCACCGGGGAGCTGTTTTTT.

This clonotype has just a few counts. The V gene is TRBV7-6, the J gene TRBJ2-7, with a tentative D call TRBD1 (6 bases). Trimming stripped 2 bases from V and 5 bases from J, with 16 bases between. The germline V gene has CDR1 SGHVS and CDR2 FNYEAQ. CDR3 length: 15 residues. This chain's CDR3 is CASSLMAGDEDEQYF. The CDR3 coding sequence is TGTGCCAGCAGCTTAATGGCAGGGGACGAGGACGAGCAGTACTTC.

Remarks on this clonotype: One end of the junction varies from germline; a read error may be responsible. V usage is TRBV7-2 and J usage is TRBJ2-1, with D possibly matching TRBD1 (5 bases). The germline CDR1 and CDR2 sequences are SGHTA and FQGNSA. CDR3 length: 16 residues. The CDR3 reads CASSLGAWGSDNEQFF. In DNA, the CDR3 is TGTGCCAGCAGCTTAGGTGCATGGGGCTCCGACAATGAGCAGTTCTTC.

J is TRBJ2-3 and V is TRBV5-1; 7 nucleotides line up with TRBD2. CDR3 length: 15 amino acids. From germline, CDR1 is SGHRS and CDR2 YFSETQ. Trimming cost V 1 base and J 2 bases; bases outside gene matches: 4. This CDR3 reads CASSLSGTNTDTQYF. In DNA form, the CDR3 reads TGCGCCAGCAGCTTGTCAGGGACTAACACAGATACGCAGTATTTT.

This clonotype was recorded a few times. The chain has TRBV25-1 and TRBJ1-2, with D hard to call. CDR1 is MGHDK, CDR2 SYGVNS, per germline. Trimming stripped 6 bases from V and 0 bases from J, with 5 bases between. CDR3 length: 12 amino acids. The CDR3 loop reads CASREANYGYTF. DNA for the CDR3: TGTGCCAGCAGGGAAGCTAACTATGGCTACACCTTC.

This clonotype occurred a few times. The chain couples TRBV12-3 or TRBV12-4 to TRBJ2-7; D ambiguous. The ends were cut back, 2 bases at V and 4 bases at J, with 6 bases in the middle. The CDR3 totals 12 residues. This CDR3 reads CASSLFGYEQYF. The CDR3, as DNA: TGTGCCAGCAGTTTATTTGGGTACGAGCAGTACTTC.

A word on this clonotype: A much larger clonotype is one base distant, so this may be a read error. The J gene is TRBJ2-7, the V gene TRBV11-2, with D hard to call. The CDR3 is 11 amino acids. Per the germline V gene, CDR1 is SGHAT and CDR2 is FQNNGV. The chain's CDR3 is CVSTRYYEQYF. Written as DNA, the CDR3 is TGTGTCAGCACCCGATACTACGAGCAGTACTTC.

In this sample, this clonotype is medium-sized. This chain joins TRBV6-5 and TRBJ2-5; D not resolved. CDR3 length: 17 amino acids. V dropped 2 bases and J dropped 2 bases, with 18 bases sitting between them. Looked up from germline, CDR1 is MNHEY and CDR2 is SVGAGI. The CDR3 here is CASSYEPRFKLQETQYF. In DNA, the CDR3 is TGTGCCAGCAGTTACGAACCCAGATTTAAATTACAAGAGACCCAGTACTTC.

The chain is built from TRBV6-5 and TRBJ2-3; TRBD2 might be the D (5 bases). Deletions cut 10 bases from V and 0 bases from J, with 14 bases between. This CDR3 spans 14 amino acids. Germline assignment: CDR1 MNHEY and CDR2 SVGAGI. CDR3 sequence: CATTTGRSTDTQYF. CDR3 DNA sequence: TGTGCCACGACTACCGGCCGTAGCACAGATACGCAGTATTTT.